Listed below are T cell receptor beta chains from one sample, sequenced in a study of T cells in Graves' hyperthyroidism and ophthalmopathy. TCRdb used MiXCR to reprocess the multiplex PCR reads, holding one entry per CDR3 protein. This table holds 250,000 to 400,000 distinct CDR3 sequences, roughly an eighth found once. Sequences were obtained from blood. These receptors were taken from a woman between 35 and 50 years old with Graves' ophthalmopathy. Each CDR3 is given with its conserved first and last residue. D genes are given only for firm matches. Only part of the rows carry a size: once, few, many, or a class if the clone is expanded.

V	length	D	J	size	DNA	CDR3
TRBV9	14	-	TRBJ1-1	many	TGTGCCAGCAGCTCGACAGTTCCCAACACTGAAGCTTTCTTT	CASSSTVPNTEAFF
TRBV7-9	15	TRBD1	TRBJ1-5	many	TGTGCCAGCAGCTTCGGGACAGGAGTGAATCAGCCCCAGCATTTT	CASSFGTGVNQPQHF
TRBV30	12	TRBD1	TRBJ1-2	many	TGTGCCTGGGGACCAGGGGGGGTCGGCTACACCTTC	CAWGPGGVGYTF
TRBV20-1	14	-	TRBJ2-3	-	TGCAGTGCTAGAGATGGGGCTAGCTTAGATACGCAGTATTTT	CSARDGASLDTQYF
TRBV6-1	18	-	TRBJ1-5	-	TGTGCCAGCAGGCCAACAAGGGTAAGGGGTCGTAGCAATCAGCCCCAGCATTTT	CASRPTRVRGRSNQPQHF
TRBV28	18	TRBD2	TRBJ2-5	many	TGTGCCAGCAGTTTAAGGGGACTAGCGGGAGGGCCGGGGGAGACCCAGTACTTC	CASSLRGLAGGPGETQYF
TRBV19	15	-	TRBJ2-1	-	TGTGCCAGTAGTATAGATAGGGGGGCCAGTGGTGAGCAGTTCTTC	CASSIDRGASGEQFF
TRBV6-1	14	TRBD2	TRBJ2-3	-	TGTGCCAGCGGACGGGGGGAGATGGCAGATACGCAGTATTTT	CASGRGEMADTQYF
TRBV28	13	-	TRBJ2-7	many	TGTGCCAGCAGTCCCACTCGACCCTACGAGCAGTACTTC	CASSPTRPYEQYF
TRBV11-2	15	TRBD1	TRBJ1-4	-	TGTGCCAGCAGCCCACACAGGGGAACTAATGAAAAACTGTTTTTT	CASSPHRGTNEKLFF
TRBV5-4	13	TRBD1	TRBJ2-7	-	TGTGCCAGCAGCTACTACAGGGGGCGAGAGCAGTACTTC	CASSYYRGREQYF
TRBV2	17	-	TRBJ1-1	many	TGTGCCAGCAGTGAACCACTAACAGGCCTTAGGGGAACTGAAGCTTTCTTT	CASSEPLTGLRGTEAFF
TRBV20-1	13	-	TRBJ1-2	few	TGCAGTGCTAGACCCCATGACGACTATGGCTACACCTTC	CSARPHDDYGYTF
TRBV11-2	12	-	TRBJ2-1	-	TGTGCCAGCAGCTCCGCTGGGACTGAGCAGTTCTTC	CASSSAGTEQFF
TRBV7-9	12	-	TRBJ1-1	many	TGTGCCAGCAGTGAGTTGAACACTGAAGCTTTCTTT	CASSELNTEAFF
TRBV29-1	13	-	TRBJ2-5	many	TGCAGCGTAAGTCGAAGGGAAGGAGAGACCCAGTACTTC	CSVSRREGETQYF
TRBV12-3/TRBV12-4	15	-	TRBJ2-7	many	TGTGCCAGCAGGCCCCGACTAGATGGCTCCTACGAGCAGTACTTC	CASRPRLDGSYEQYF
TRBV6-1	16	-	TRBJ2-1	many	TGTGCCAGCAGAGCTCAAACCCAAGACAGGTACAATGAGCAGTTCTTC	CASRAQTQDRYNEQFF
TRBV12-3/TRBV12-4	14	TRBD1	TRBJ1-2	many	TGTGCCAGCAGTGTTCTGGGACAGGGTTACGGCTACACCTTC	CASSVLGQGYGYTF
TRBV28	12	-	TRBJ1-2	many	TGTGCCAGCACGGCGGTAAACTATGGCTACACCTTC	CASTAVNYGYTF